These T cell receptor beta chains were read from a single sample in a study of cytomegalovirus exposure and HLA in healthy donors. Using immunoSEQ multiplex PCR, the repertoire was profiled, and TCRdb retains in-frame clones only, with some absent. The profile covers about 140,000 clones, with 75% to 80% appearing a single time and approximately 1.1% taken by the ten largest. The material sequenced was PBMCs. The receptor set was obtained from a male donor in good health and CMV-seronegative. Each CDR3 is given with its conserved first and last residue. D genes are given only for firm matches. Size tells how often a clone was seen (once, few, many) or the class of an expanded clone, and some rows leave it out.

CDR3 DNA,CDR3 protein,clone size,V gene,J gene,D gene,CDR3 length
TGTGCCTGGAGTGCGAGTGCCTACGAGCAGTACTTC,CAWSASAYEQYF,NA,TRBV30,TRBJ2-7,NA,12
TGTGCCAGCAGTCAGCGACGGGACAATCCACCCCTCCACTTT,CASSQRRDNPPLHF,once,TRBV2,TRBJ1-6,NA,14
TGTGCCAGCAGCTTGGAATCGGGGAACCTGCGCTTC,CASSLESGNLRF,few,TRBV5-4,TRBJ2-7,NA,12
TGTGCCAGCAGCTACCAGGTTGGCACTGAAGCTTTCTTT,CASSYQVGTEAFF,NA,TRBV7-3,TRBJ1-1,NA,13
TGTGCCAGCAGCCCCGGCCTGAGGACTGAAGCTTTCTTT,CASSPGLRTEAFF,once,TRBV6-5,TRBJ1-1,NA,13
TGTGCCAGCAGCTTATGGTTAGCGGGGGGGCTCCTGACGGATACGCAGTATTTT,CASSLWLAGGLLTDTQYF,once,TRBV7-8,TRBJ2-3,TRBD2,18
TGTGCCAGCAGCTGGGACATAGCGGGGGCCAACAATGAGCAGTTCTTC,CASSWDIAGANNEQFF,NA,TRBV5-4,TRBJ2-1,TRBD2,16
TGTGCCAGCAACTCCTGGGGCGGAAGCAACTATGGCTACACCTTC,CASNSWGGSNYGYTF,NA,TRBV7-2,TRBJ1-2,NA,15
TGTGCCAGCAGTGAATGGGGACAGCTGGCTGAAAAACTGTTTTTT,CASSEWGQLAEKLFF,NA,TRBV6-1,TRBJ1-4,TRBD1,15
TGCAGCGTACTTGCGACAAATAAAAATGAAAAACTGTTTTTT,CSVLATNKNEKLFF,NA,TRBV29-1,TRBJ1-4,NA,14